The clone carrying this T cell receptor beta chain was observed a handful of times. Its antigen is unknown. J lost 7 bases, V lost 2 bases, and 11 bases had no gene match. CDR1 is SGHTA and CDR2 is FQGTGA in the germline V gene. This CDR3 contains 17 residues. This sample stems from a study of blood T cells in healthy people across ages. About the research overall: Every two T cells gave about one barcoded beta molecule via template switching. Study-level points and caveats: It was held that the diversity estimates obtained from one million T cells were underestimates. Unsorted PBMC material precluded a definitive naive versus antigen-experienced comparison.

Alongside a J-beta primer mix, a sample-barcoded 5' primer served in a second PCR lasting about 7 to 12 cycles. With 12 random nucleotides, a template-switch adaptor tagged each individual cDNA molecule. Each CDR3 protein gets one entry after TCRdb re-called the 5' RACE reads with MiXCR. The sample has around 1,500,000 distinct CDR3 sequences, roughly 30% seen once. The chain links TRBV7-3 to TRBJ2-2, with TRBD1 matching 9 bases. Sample: blood. The clonotype originates from a woman in her twenties or thirties in good health. The CDR3 nucleotides are TGTGCCAGCAGCTTATCCATGGGACAGGGTGCGAGCGGGGAGCTGTTTTTT. It yields the protein CASSLSMGQGASGELFF. The variable domain in full, with the rest retrieved from reference TRBV7-3 and TRBJ2-2, is GAGVSQTPSNKVTEKGKYVELRCDPISGHTALYWYRQSLGQGPEFLIYFQGTGAADDSGLPNDRFFAVRPEGSVSTLKIQRTERGDSAVYLCASSLSMGQGASGELFFGEGSRLTVL.